One T cell receptor (beta chain) is described in this entry. The antigen remains undetermined. The data were taken from a study of T cell repertoires in cytomegalovirus infection. Looking at the study overall: Both recently identified HLA-C-restricted and well-studied HLA-B-restricted CMV epitopes were used in the study. Matching HLA type and CMV infection were both indicated by public TCR beta signatures. Points from the study as a whole: CMV carriers having the relevant HLA were flagged by cumulative public TCR beta family frequency. The ex vivo response was dominated by HLA-C-restricted CMV-specific TCR beta clonotypes.

TCRdb itself ran the reads through MiXCR, one entry per CDR3 protein. This table holds approximately 600,000 distinct CDR3 sequences, roughly 43% found once. The CDR3 covers 13 residues. Germline assignment: CDR1 SGHTA and CDR2 FQGNSA. V dropped 2 bases and J dropped 7 bases, with 11 bases sitting between them. The V gene is TRBV7-2, the J gene TRBJ1-2; no clear D gene. The origin of this receptor is a human donor in good health (CMV status not recorded). Some clones in this sample may be carry-over from other donors' samples. This specimen was cultured PBMCs, taken from culture after CMV antigen stimulation. The CDR3 sequence: CASSLSRLGGYTF. The DNA for the CDR3 is TGTGCCAGCAGCTTATCAAGACTGGGTGGCTACACCTTC.